These 16 T cell receptor beta chains came from one sample sequenced in a study of cytomegalovirus exposure and HLA in healthy donors. The primer mix had 60 Vbeta and 13 Jbeta primers. Sequencing used immunoSEQ multiplex PCR; TCRdb keeps in-frame clones, though not all of them. Here the sample spans 200,000 to 250,000 clones, around 78% being singletons. The sequenced material came from PBMCs. These receptors originate from a boy aged 10-17 years in good health and CMV-seronegative.

This CDR3 is CASSGGGESTLHF. DNA for the CDR3: TGTGCCAGCAGCGGGGGGGGAGAATCCACCCTCCACTTT. The chain is built from TRBV9 and TRBJ1-6; maybe TRBD1 (5 bases). The CDR3 is made up of 13 amino acids. The germline V gene has CDR1 SGDLS and CDR2 YYNGEE. Trimming stripped 3 bases from V and 14 bases from J, with 15 bases between.

This chain links TRBV20-1 with TRBJ2-5; D possibly corresponds to TRBD2 (5 bases). TRBJ2-7 matches the DNA end more closely, so the J call is doubtful. CDR3 size: 11 residues. Germline lookup yields CDR1 DFQATT and CDR2 SNEGSKA (reference sequence). CDR3 coding DNA: TGCAGTGCTATGAGGGTGGCCGAGCAGTACTTC. Protein sequence: CSAMRVAEQYF.

This chain connects TRBV21-1 to TRBJ1-2. TRBV21-1 is a documented pseudogene. This CDR3 has 15 amino acids. The CDR3 DNA sequence: TGTGCCAGCAGCAAAGGAGGTCCGGGTGGCTATGGCTACACCTTC. This translates into CASSKGGPGGYGYTF.

The chain has TRBV5-1 and TRBJ2-2, with 7 bases fitting TRBD2. V lost 1 base to trimming and J lost 7 bases; unmatched junction nucleotides: 1. This CDR3 comprises 13 residues. The germline V gene has CDR1 SGHRS and CDR2 YFSETQ. The CDR3 sequence is CASSLTSVGELFF. DNA for the CDR3: TGCGCCAGCAGCTTGACTAGCGTCGGGGAGCTGTTTTTT.

Of note for this clone: The junction departs from germline at one end; a sequencing error may be responsible. The chain is built from TRBV7-7 and TRBJ2-3, with 9 bases identical to TRBD2. The CDR3 has 17 residues. From germline, CDR1 is SSHAT and CDR2 FNYEAQ (reference sequence). The CDR3 DNA reads as TGTGCTAGCAGCTCCTCTAGCGGGGTCTCTAGCACAGATACGCAGTATTTT. It specifies CASSSSSGVSSTDTQYF.

The V and J genes are TRBV6-6 and TRBJ2-7; D remains unclear. CDR3 size: 14 residues. The germline V and J ends were trimmed by 0 bases and 2 bases, with 8 bases remaining between them. The germline V gene has CDR1 MNHNY and CDR2 SVGAGI (reference sequence). The DNA for the CDR3 is TGTGCCAGCAGTTACTCGAGGAACACCTACGAGCAGTACTTC. It is translated as CASSYSRNTYEQYF.

The rearrangement links TRBV9 to TRBJ2-5; TRBD2 is a possible D gene (5 bases). CDR1 SGDLS and CDR2 YYNGEE come from the germline V gene. This CDR3 has 12 residues. V lost 6 bases to trimming and J lost 5 bases, with 11 bases between them. The CDR3 region is CASTRDKETQYF. DNA for the CDR3: TGTGCCAGCACCCGGGATAAGGAGACCCAGTACTTC.

The chain combines TRBV19 with TRBJ1-2; maybe TRBD1 (6 bases). With 9 bases removed from V and 4 bases from J, the gap between germline ends came to 21 bases. This CDR3 has 15 residues. The germline V gene has CDR1 LNHDA and CDR2 SQIVND (reference sequence). The CDR3, as DNA: TGTGCCAGCTGGGCACCCAGCGACAGGTTCTATGGCTACACCTTC. Its protein is CASWAPSDRFYGYTF.

This chain connects TRBV9 to TRBJ2-3; perhaps TRBD2 as D (7 bases). V was clipped by 3 bases and J by 0 bases, with 14 bases between them. The length of the CDR3 is 16 residues. The germline CDR1 and CDR2 sequences are SGDLS and YYNGEE. The CDR3 loop is CASSARGAQSTDTQYF. The CDR3 nucleotides are TGTGCCAGCAGCGCCCGGGGGGCCCAGAGCACAGATACGCAGTATTTT. Filled out from reference TRBV9 and TRBJ2-3, the complete variable domain reads DSGVTQTPKHLITATGQRVTLRCSPRSGDLSVYWYQQSLDQGLQFLIQYYNGEERAKGNILERFSAQQFPDLHSELNLSSLELGDSALYFCASSARGAQSTDTQYFGPGTRLTVL.

The chain employs TRBV29-1 and TRBJ2-7, with 10 nucleotides matching TRBD2. This CDR3 spans 15 amino acids. CDR1 is SQVTM and CDR2 is ANQGSEA in the germline V gene. With 2 bases clipped from V and 2 bases from J, the junction kept 6 bases outside the gene matches. CDR3 DNA: TGCAGCGTTGAACTAGCGGGGGATATGACCTACGAGCAGTACTTC. Its protein product is CSVELAGDMTYEQYF.

J is TRBJ2-7 and V is TRBV5-4, with 9 positions matching TRBD2. The V and J ends lost 0 bases and 6 bases, in that order; junction bases with no gene match: 10. The CDR3 is 16 residues long. In germline, CDR1 is SGHNT, CDR2 YYREEE (reference sequence). CDR3 region: CASSLAQNLAGTEQYF. The CDR3 nucleotides read TGTGCCAGCAGCTTGGCCCAGAACCTAGCGGGGACCGAGCAGTACTTC.

V is TRBV9 and J is TRBJ2-3; possibly TRBD1 for D (6 bases). The CDR3 is 15 amino acids. The germline V gene has CDR1 SGDLS and CDR2 YYNGEE. Trimming pared 3 bases from V and 3 bases from J, leaving 14 bases between. The CDR3 is CASSASGVETDTQYF. The CDR3 DNA sequence: TGTGCCAGCAGCGCTTCAGGGGTTGAGACAGATACGCAGTATTTT.

The chain couples TRBV29-1 to TRBJ2-2, with TRBD2 identical over 7 bases. Germline V gene lookup returns CDR1 SQVTM and CDR2 ANQGSEA. CDR3 size: 13 residues. The ends lost 3 bases at V and 7 bases at J; junction bases unmatched: 5. CDR3 in amino acids: CSVDVGGSGELFF. The CDR3, as DNA: TGCAGCGTTGATGTGGGGGGGAGCGGGGAGCTGTTTTTT.

V is TRBV6-5 and J is TRBJ2-7, with a possible D match to TRBD2 (6 bases). CDR3 length: 14 residues. The germline gives CDR1 MNHEY, CDR2 SVGAGI. The germline V and J ends were trimmed by 2 bases and 2 bases, with 10 bases remaining between them. The CDR3 DNA is TGTGCCAGCAGTTACGATCCGGGGGCCTACGAGCAGTACTTC. It is translated as CASSYDPGAYEQYF.

V gene TRBV30 combines with J gene TRBJ2-5; a possible D gene is TRBD2 (5 bases). Germline V lookup: CDR1 GTSNPN, CDR2 SVGIG (reference sequence). Trimming shortened V by 4 bases and J by 5 bases, and 11 bases separated the two germline ends. The CDR3 consists of 12 residues. The CDR3, as DNA: TGTGCCTGGACGGGATATGTGGAGACCCAGTACTTC. Its translation is CAWTGYVETQYF.

This chain joins TRBV5-3 and TRBJ2-3, with 11 bases lining up with TRBD2. TRBV5-3 is an ORF, and what it does is uncertain. CDR3 size: 17 residues. V shed 4 bases and J 0 bases; nucleotides not matched to a gene: 7. CDR3 amino acids: CARSPRLAGLSTDTQYF. CDR3 bases: TGTGCCAGAAGCCCGAGACTAGCGGGGCTTAGCACAGATACGCAGTATTTT.